The rows below give T cell receptor beta chains drawn from one sample of a study of blood T cell repertoires in COVID-19. The data were produced by immunoSEQ multiplex PCR, yet TCRdb's version contains in-frame clones alone and is incomplete. The repertoire holds about 170,000 clones, about 88% seen once, with 2.5% to 3% in the top ten. Sequenced: peripheral blood. The receptors stem from a woman aged 80 or older with COVID-19, enrolled during active disease. Both conserved end residues are part of each CDR3. D genes are given only for firm matches. The size field is filled for only some rows; it gives once, few, many or a size class.

v_call,d_call,j_call,clone_size,cdr3_aa,cdr3_nt
TRBV7-9,.,TRBJ2-7,.,CASSRGGVQYF,TGTGCCAGCAGCCGAGGGGGTGTGCAGTACTTC
TRBV10-3,TRBD2,TRBJ2-5,.,CAISPNSGRWETQYF,TGTGCCATCAGCCCAAATAGCGGGAGATGGGAGACCCAGTACTTC
TRBV7-3,TRBD2,TRBJ2-1,once,CASSLTGLAGGYNEQFF,TGTGCCAGCAGCTTAACCGGACTAGCGGGAGGGTACAATGAGCAGTTCTTC
TRBV5-4,.,TRBJ2-5,once,CASSPELRGSGETQYF,TGTGCCAGCAGCCCGGAACTTCGTGGGAGTGGGGAGACCCAGTACTTC
TRBV27,.,TRBJ1-6,.,CASTTDSFNSPLHF,TGTGCCAGCACCACGGACAGTTTTAATTCACCCCTCCACTTT
TRBV4-1,.,TRBJ1-1,few,CASRRGRVDTEAFF,TGCGCCAGCAGACGCGGCAGGGTTGACACTGAAGCTTTCTTT
TRBV18,TRBD2,TRBJ2-5,.,CASSGLAGGIQETQYF,TGTGCCAGCTCAGGACTAGCGGGAGGAATACAAGAGACCCAGTACTTC
TRBV28,.,TRBJ1-5,.,CASSPFMGLRPQHF,TGTGCCAGCAGTCCCTTTATGGGCCTGCGGCCCCAGCATTTT
TRBV5-1,TRBD2,TRBJ2-1,.,CASSSGTSGYNEQFF,TGCGCCAGCAGCTCCGGGACTAGCGGCTACAATGAGCAGTTCTTC
TRBV12-3/TRBV12-4,.,TRBJ2-5,.,CASQDRETQYF,TGTGCCAGCCAGGACAGAGAGACCCAGTACTTC
TRBV6-2/TRBV6-3,TRBD2,TRBJ2-1,few,CASSYVAGVNEQFF,TGTGCCAGCAGTTACGTGGCGGGAGTCAATGAGCAGTTCTTC
TRBV7-2,TRBD2,TRBJ2-1,.,CASSLGAGASYNEQFF,TGTGCCAGCAGCTTAGGGGCGGGAGCTTCCTACAATGAGCAGTTCTTC
TRBV24-1,.,TRBJ1-2,.,CATSNREGGYTF,TGTGCCACCAGTAACAGGGAGGGTGGCTACACCTTC
TRBV27,.,TRBJ1-1,.,CASVSLRAEAFF,TGTGCCAGCGTCAGTTTGAGGGCCGAAGCTTTCTTT
TRBV2,.,TRBJ1-1,.,CASHEEGLSNTEAFF,TGTGCCAGCCACGAAGAGGGACTCTCGAACACTGAAGCTTTCTTT
TRBV5-1,.,TRBJ2-6,.,CASSLGATGANVLTF,TGCGCCAGCAGCTTGGGGGCGACCGGGGCCAACGTCCTGACTTTC
TRBV5-5,TRBD2,TRBJ2-7,.,CASSLLTSGTTYEQYF,TGTGCCAGCAGCTTGTTAACTAGCGGGACCACCTACGAGCAGTACTTC
TRBV6-5,TRBD2,TRBJ2-3,.,CASKLSGSVDTQYF,TGTGCCAGCAAGCTGAGCGGGAGTGTAGATACGCAGTATTTT
TRBV6-2/TRBV6-3,TRBD1,TRBJ2-5,.,CASSYSGTGETQYF,TGTGCCAGCAGTTACTCCGGGACAGGAGAGACCCAGTACTTC
TRBV7-9,.,TRBJ1-4,.,CASSLGAANEKLFF,TGTGCCAGCAGCTTGGGAGCCGCTAATGAAAAACTGTTTTTT
TRBV5-8,TRBD2,TRBJ2-1,.,CASSSQTSGPRGRSDEQFF,TGTGCCAGCAGCTCGCAGACTAGCGGACCCCGTGGCCGTTCGGATGAGCAGTTCTTC
TRBV6-4,TRBD2,TRBJ2-2,.,CASSALTSGGTGELFF,TGTGCCAGCAGTGCACTGACTAGCGGGGGAACCGGGGAGCTGTTTTTT
TRBV28,.,TRBJ2-5,.,CASSFPTVQETQYF,TGTGCCAGCAGTTTCCCTACAGTACAAGAGACCCAGTACTTC
TRBV6-5,TRBD1,TRBJ1-1,.,CASRQGSLGAFF,TGTGCCAGCAGACAGGGGAGTTTGGGAGCTTTCTTT
TRBV9,.,TRBJ2-3,.,CASSAPENTQYF,TGTGCCAGCAGCGCCCCGGAGAATACGCAGTATTTT
TRBV28,TRBD1,TRBJ1-2,.,CASSRTGPWYGYTF,TGTGCCAGCAGTCGGACAGGGCCTTGGTATGGCTACACCTTC
TRBV11-2,TRBD1,TRBJ1-1,.,CASSLDRATGATMNTEAFF,TGTGCCAGCAGCTTAGATCGGGCGACAGGGGCCACTATGAACACTGAAGCTTTCTTT
TRBV5-1,TRBD1,TRBJ2-5,.,CASTDRGEPGPPSETQYF,TGCGCCAGCACGGACAGGGGGGAACCGGGACCACCTTCGGAGACCCAGTACTTC
TRBV15,TRBD2,TRBJ2-5,.,CATTSGLQETQYF,TGTGCCACCACTAGCGGGCTACAAGAGACCCAGTACTTC
TRBV12-3/TRBV12-4,.,TRBJ2-7,.,CASSLRGEQYF,TGTGCCAGCAGTTTAAGGGGCGAGCAGTACTTC
TRBV7-2,TRBD2,TRBJ2-1,once,CASSRTSGGYNEQFF,TGTGCCAGCAGCCGGACTAGCGGGGGCTACAATGAGCAGTTCTTC
TRBV15,.,TRBJ1-1,.,CATSREGRGTEAFF,TGTGCCACCAGCAGAGAAGGTAGAGGCACTGAAGCTTTCTTT
TRBV9,TRBD1,TRBJ2-1,many,CASSVGLRGHNEQFF,TGTGCCAGCAGCGTAGGGCTGAGGGGGCACAATGAGCAGTTCTTC
TRBV29-1,.,TRBJ2-1,.,CSVERSVREFF,TGCAGCGTTGAAAGATCTGTGAGGGAGTTCTTC
TRBV9,TRBD1,TRBJ1-2,many,CASSVGTELRGYTF,TGTGCCAGCAGCGTTGGGACAGAGCTAAGGGGCTACACCTTC
TRBV12-3/TRBV12-4,.,TRBJ1-2,.,CASTQARGYTF,TGTGCCAGCACACAGGCGCGGGGCTACACCTTC
TRBV19,TRBD1,TRBJ2-2,.,CASTGTANTGELFF,TGTGCCAGTACAGGGACAGCGAACACCGGGGAGCTGTTTTTT
TRBV28,.,TRBJ1-5,.,CASSPSRGASNQPQHF,TGTGCCAGCAGTCCATCTCGGGGGGCTAGCAATCAGCCCCAGCATTTT
TRBV28,TRBD2,TRBJ2-2,.,CASSYPNPGLANTGELFF,TGTGCCAGCAGCTACCCCAACCCGGGACTAGCGAACACCGGGGAGCTGTTTTTT
TRBV9,.,TRBJ1-2,.,CASSVPGREGYTF,TGTGCCAGCAGCGTCCCGGGAAGAGAGGGCTACACCTTC
TRBV5-1,.,TRBJ2-1,.,CASSSTGVAYNEQFF,TGCGCCAGCAGCTCTACGGGAGTAGCGTACAATGAGCAGTTCTTC
TRBV5-1,TRBD1,TRBJ1-2,.,CASSQTPGTGNRRYTF,TGCGCCAGCAGCCAAACTCCCGGGACAGGGAATCGTCGCTACACCTTC
TRBV9,.,TRBJ2-3,.,CASSVSGASTDTQYF,TGTGCCAGCAGCGTTAGCGGAGCAAGCACAGATACGCAGTATTTT
TRBV5-1,TRBD1,TRBJ1-1,few,CASSRQGLNTEAFF,TGCGCCAGCAGCCGACAGGGATTGAACACTGAAGCTTTCTTT
TRBV7-2,.,TRBJ2-3,.,CASSLDNGRGTDTQYF,TGTGCCAGCAGCTTAGATAACGGCCGGGGCACAGATACGCAGTATTTT
TRBV9,.,TRBJ2-5,.,CASSVSTGGGQETQYF,TGTGCCAGCAGCGTATCGACAGGAGGCGGTCAAGAGACCCAGTACTTC
TRBV30,TRBD1,TRBJ1-2,.,CADTGEGDYGYTF,TGTGCCGATACAGGGGAAGGAGACTATGGCTACACCTTC
TRBV15,TRBD1,TRBJ2-7,.,CATPVEGANEQYF,TGTGCCACCCCTGTCGAGGGGGCGAACGAGCAGTACTTC
TRBV19,.,TRBJ2-5,.,CASSIRQGGQETQYF,TGTGCCAGTAGTATTCGACAGGGAGGCCAGGAGACCCAGTACTTC
TRBV29-1,TRBD1,TRBJ1-3,once,CSVLSTGAGNTIYF,TGCAGCGTTTTGTCGACAGGGGCTGGAAACACCATATATTTT
TRBV28,TRBD2,TRBJ2-1,.,CASNLPTSGRRHEQFF,TGTGCCAGCAACCTCCCGACTAGCGGGAGGAGACATGAGCAGTTCTTC
TRBV5-1,TRBD1,TRBJ2-7,.,CASSGDRVYEQYF,TGCGCCAGCAGCGGGGACAGAGTCTACGAGCAGTACTTC
TRBV28,TRBD1,TRBJ1-2,few,CASTSSMGQGNYTF,TGTGCCAGCACTTCATCGATGGGACAGGGAAACTACACCTTC